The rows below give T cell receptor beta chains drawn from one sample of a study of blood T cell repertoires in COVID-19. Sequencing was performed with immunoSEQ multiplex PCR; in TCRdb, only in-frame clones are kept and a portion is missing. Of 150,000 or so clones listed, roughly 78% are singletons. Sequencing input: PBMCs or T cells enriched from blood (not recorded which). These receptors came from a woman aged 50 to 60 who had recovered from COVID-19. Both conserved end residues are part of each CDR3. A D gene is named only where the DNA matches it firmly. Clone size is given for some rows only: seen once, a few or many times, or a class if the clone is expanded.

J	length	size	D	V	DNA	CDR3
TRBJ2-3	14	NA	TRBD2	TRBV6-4	TGTGCCAGCAGTGACACTAGCGGGGCAGATACGCAGTATTTT	CASSDTSGADTQYF
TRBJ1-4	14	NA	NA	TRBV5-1	TGCGCCAGCAGCCTCACGGTTACGGATGAAAAACTGTTTTTT	CASSLTVTDEKLFF
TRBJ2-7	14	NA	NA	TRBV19	TGTGCCAGTAGTCCGTTAGACAGGACTCTCGAGCAGTACTTC	CASSPLDRTLEQYF
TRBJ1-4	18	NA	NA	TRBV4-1	TGCGCCAGCAGCCAAGACTTGGGTAGCCTCTTGGCTAATGAAAAACTGTTTTTT	CASSQDLGSLLANEKLFF
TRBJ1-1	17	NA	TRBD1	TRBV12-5	TGTGCTAGTGGTTTGGCCCAACAGGGGCCGGGGAACACTGAAGCTTTCTTT	CASGLAQQGPGNTEAFF
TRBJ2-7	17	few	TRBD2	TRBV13	TGTGCCAGCAGCTCCGACCCCACTAGCGGGGGAACCTACGAGCAGTACTTC	CASSSDPTSGGTYEQYF
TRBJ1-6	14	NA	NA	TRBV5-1	TGCGCCAGCAGCCGTCAGGAGGGAAATTCACCCCTCCACTTT	CASSRQEGNSPLHF
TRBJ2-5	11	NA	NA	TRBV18	TGTGCCAGCTCACAGGGGGAGACCCAGTACTTC	CASSQGETQYF
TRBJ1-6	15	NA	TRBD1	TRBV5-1	TGCGCCAGCAGCCCCCGGAGACAGGGGAATTCACCCCTCCACTTT	CASSPRRQGNSPLHF
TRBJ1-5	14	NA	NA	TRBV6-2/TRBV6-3	TGTGCCAGCAGTTACGGGACACGTCGGCAGCCCCAGCATTTT	CASSYGTRRQPQHF
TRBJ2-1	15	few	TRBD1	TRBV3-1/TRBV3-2	TGTGCCAGCAGCCACTACTCGGACAGGGCCGATGAGCAGTTCTTC	CASSHYSDRADEQFF
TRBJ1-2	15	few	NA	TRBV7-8	TGTGCCAGCAGCCCCCGCCTCGACAGATACTATGGCTACACCTTC	CASSPRLDRYYGYTF
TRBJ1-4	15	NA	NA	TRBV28	TGTGCCAGCACCCCTAGGGGTGCGGCTAATGAAAAACTGTTTTTT	CASTPRGAANEKLFF
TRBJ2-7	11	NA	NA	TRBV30	TGTGCCTGGAACCGGGACTACGAGCAGTACTTC	CAWNRDYEQYF
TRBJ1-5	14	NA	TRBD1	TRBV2	TGTGCCAGCAGTGCCGGGACAGGGGAGTTGTCCCAGCATTTT	CASSAGTGELSQHF
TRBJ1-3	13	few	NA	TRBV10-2	TGCGCCAGCGGGGGAGGGCCTGGAAACACCATATATTTT	CASGGGPGNTIYF
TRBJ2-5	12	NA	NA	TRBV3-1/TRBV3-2	TGTGCCAGCAGCCAAGGAACGGGGGCCCAGTACTTC	CASSQGTGAQYF
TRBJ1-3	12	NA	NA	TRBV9	TGTGCCAGCAGCCAGTTTGGAAACACCATATATTTT	CASSQFGNTIYF
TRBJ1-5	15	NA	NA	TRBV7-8	TGTGCCAGCAGCCCAAACGGACAGCCCAGGCAGCCCCAGCATTTT	CASSPNGQPRQPQHF
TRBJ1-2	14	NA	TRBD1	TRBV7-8	TGTGCCAGCAGCTTACACAGGGGGTTGGATGGCTACACCTTC	CASSLHRGLDGYTF
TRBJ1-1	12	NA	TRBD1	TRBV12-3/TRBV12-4	TGTGCCAGCAGTTTTTTGACAGGGTCAGGTTTCTTT	CASSFLTGSGFF
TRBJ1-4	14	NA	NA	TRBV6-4	TGTGCCAGCAGTACTGAGGGCGGACATGAAAAACTGTTTTTT	CASSTEGGHEKLFF
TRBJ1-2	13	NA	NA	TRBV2	TGTGCCACAGACCGGGACACCGCCTATGGCTACACCTTC	CATDRDTAYGYTF
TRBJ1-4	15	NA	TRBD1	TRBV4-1	TGCGCCAGCAGCCAAGATGGGACAGGGCCCGAAAAACTGTTTTTT	CASSQDGTGPEKLFF
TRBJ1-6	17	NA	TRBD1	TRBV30	TGTGCCTGGAGCGGTCCGGGACAGGGGGCGTTGATTTCACCCCTCCACTTT	CAWSGPGQGALISPLHF
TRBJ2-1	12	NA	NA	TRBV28	TGTGCCAGCAGTGCCCCCCCCACCGGGCAGTTCTTC	CASSAPPTGQFF
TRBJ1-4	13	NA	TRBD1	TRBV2	TGTGCCAGCCAGGGGGCAACTAATGAAAAACTGTTTTTT	CASQGATNEKLFF
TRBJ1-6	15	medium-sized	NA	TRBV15	TGTGCCACCAGCATGGCCACAGCCCGTAATTCACCCCTCCACTTT	CATSMATARNSPLHF
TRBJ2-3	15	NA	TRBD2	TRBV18	TGTGCCAGCTCATCCCCCACTAGCGGGGCAAATACGCAGTATTTT	CASSSPTSGANTQYF
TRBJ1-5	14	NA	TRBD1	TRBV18	TGTGCCAGCTCATCGGACAGGGGCAATCAGCCCCAGCATTTT	CASSSDRGNQPQHF
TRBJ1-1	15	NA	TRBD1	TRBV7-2	TGTGCCAGCAGCTTAGTCGCGACAGGGGACACTGAAGCTTTCTTT	CASSLVATGDTEAFF
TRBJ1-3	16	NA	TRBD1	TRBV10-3	TGTGCCATCAGACAAGGACAGGGAAGGCCTGGAAACACCATATATTTT	CAIRQGQGRPGNTIYF
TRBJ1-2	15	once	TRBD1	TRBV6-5	TGTGCCAGCAGAAAAAACAGGGGGGAATGGTTCGGCTACACCTTC	CASRKNRGEWFGYTF
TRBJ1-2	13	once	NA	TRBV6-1	TGTGCCAGCAGTGAAGAGGGGGTCCTAGGCTACACCTTC	CASSEEGVLGYTF
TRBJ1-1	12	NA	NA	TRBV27	TGTGCCAGCAGTTTGGGGGGATTTGAAGCTTTCTTT	CASSLGGFEAFF
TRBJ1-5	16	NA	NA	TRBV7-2	TGTGCCAGCAGCAGATCAGGGGCCCTTAACAATCAGCCCCAGCATTTT	CASSRSGALNNQPQHF
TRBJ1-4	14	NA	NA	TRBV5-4	TGTGCCAGCAGCTTGACGGGGTGGAATGAAAAACTGTTTTTT	CASSLTGWNEKLFF
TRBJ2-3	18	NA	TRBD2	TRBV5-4	TGTGCCAGCAGCCCCGGGACTAGCGGGGGGAGAATCACAGATACGCAGTATTTT	CASSPGTSGGRITDTQYF
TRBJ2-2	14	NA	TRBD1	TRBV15	TGTGCCTCACAGGGGGCGCGGGGCACCGGGGAGCTGTTTTTT	CASQGARGTGELFF
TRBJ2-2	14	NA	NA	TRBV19	TGTGCCAGTAGTAATGACAGAGCTACCGGGGAGCTGTTTTTT	CASSNDRATGELFF
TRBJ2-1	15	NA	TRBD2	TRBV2	TGTGCCAGCAGCGCGCTAGCGGGGGGGCGCAATGAGCAGTTCTTC	CASSALAGGRNEQFF
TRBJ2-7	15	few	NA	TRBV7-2	TGTGCCAGCAGCTTAGACCTCTCTGGCACCTACGAGCAGTACTTC	CASSLDLSGTYEQYF
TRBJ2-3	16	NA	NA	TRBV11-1	TGTGCCAGCAGCTTAGGAGGGCCGGGGTTAGGGGATACGCAGTATTTT	CASSLGGPGLGDTQYF
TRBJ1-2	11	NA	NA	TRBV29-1	TGCAGCGTTGTTTCGGGCTATGGCTACACCTTC	CSVVSGYGYTF
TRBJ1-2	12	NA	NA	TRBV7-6	TGTGCCAGCAGCTTACGGGAGGGCGGCTACACCTTC	CASSLREGGYTF
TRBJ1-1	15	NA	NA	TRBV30	TGTGCCTGGAGCCTCCGGGGGGGGCGACGCACTGAAGCTTTCTTT	CAWSLRGGRRTEAFF
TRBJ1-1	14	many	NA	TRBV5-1	TGCGCCAGCAGCTTGGCGGGTTCGAACACTGAAGCTTTCTTT	CASSLAGSNTEAFF
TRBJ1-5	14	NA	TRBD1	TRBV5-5	TGTGCCAGCAGCTCGGGACAGGGGGGTCAGCCCCAGCATTTT	CASSSGQGGQPQHF
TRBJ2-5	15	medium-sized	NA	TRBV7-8	TGTGCCAGCAGCTTAGTTCTCGGTAACGGGGAGACCCAGTACTTC	CASSLVLGNGETQYF
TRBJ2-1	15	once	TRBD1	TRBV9	TGTGCCAGCAGCGCCGTTCGGACAGGATTCAATGAGCAGTTCTTC	CASSAVRTGFNEQFF
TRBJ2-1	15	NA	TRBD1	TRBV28	TGTGCCAGCAGTCCATCGACAGGGCTGGACAATGAGCAGTTCTTC	CASSPSTGLDNEQFF